This TCR beta chain was sequenced in a study of graft-versus-host responses after intestinal transplantation. Study details: Grafts that recipients had were multivisceral, liver-intestinal, or isolated intestinal transplants. Anti-thymocyte globulin induction, then tacrolimus and steroids for about three years, went to all recipients. Study-level findings and limits: Analysis identified GvH clones in recipient marrow, with some appearing first in ileum or blood. Within allografts, high graft-versus-host to host-versus-graft clonal ratios were seen among patients with graft-donor T cell macrochimerism.

Produced via immunoSEQ multiplex PCR; TCRdb's table is partial and in-frame only. The sample contains about 20,000 clones, about 89% of which appear only once. Per germline, CDR1 SGDLS and CDR2 YYNGEE. Trimming took off 2 bases at V and 7 bases at J, with 12 bases between the two ends. The CDR3 totals 13 residues. For this clone: Antigen: not known.

Sample: bone marrow, taken approximately 120 days after transplant. This receptor was obtained from a human patient who received an intestinal transplant, so some T cells may come from the graft donor. The V and J genes are TRBV9 and TRBJ1-2; D call uncertain. CDR3 in amino acids: CASSVTALSGYTF. Here the CDR3 DNA reads TGTGCCAGCAGCGTGACCGCACTCAGTGGCTACACCTTC.